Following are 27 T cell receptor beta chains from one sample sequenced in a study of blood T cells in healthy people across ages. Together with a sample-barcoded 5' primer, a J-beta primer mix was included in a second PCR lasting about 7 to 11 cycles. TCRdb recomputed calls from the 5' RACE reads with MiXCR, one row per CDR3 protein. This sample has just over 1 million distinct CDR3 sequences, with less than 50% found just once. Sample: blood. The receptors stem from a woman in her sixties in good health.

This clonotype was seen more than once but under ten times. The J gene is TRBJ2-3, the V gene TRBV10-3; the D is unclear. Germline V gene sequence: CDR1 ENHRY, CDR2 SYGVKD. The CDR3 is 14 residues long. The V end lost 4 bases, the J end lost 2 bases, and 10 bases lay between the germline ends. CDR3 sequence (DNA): TGTGCCATCAGTGCTGAAAGGGACACAGATACGCAGTATTTT. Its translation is CAISAERDTDTQYF.

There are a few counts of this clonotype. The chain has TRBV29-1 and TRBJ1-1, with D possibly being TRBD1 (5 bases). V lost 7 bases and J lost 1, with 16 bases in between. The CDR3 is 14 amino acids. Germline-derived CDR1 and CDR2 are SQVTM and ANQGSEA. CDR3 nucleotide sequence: TGCAGCGCCTTCTCGGGACTATCGAACACTGAAGCTTTCTTT. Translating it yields CSAFSGLSNTEAFF.

The CDR3, as DNA: TGTGCCAGCAGTGAAGGGACGGGCACCCAAGGCCGTTCACCCCTCCACTTT. This codes for CASSEGTGTQGRSPLHF. The V call is TRBV25-1, the J call TRBJ1-6; D possibly corresponds to TRBD1 (5 bases). The germline V and J ends were trimmed by 2 bases and 9 bases, with 20 bases remaining between them. CDR1 is MGHDK, CDR2 SYGVNS, per germline. The CDR3 length is 17 residues.

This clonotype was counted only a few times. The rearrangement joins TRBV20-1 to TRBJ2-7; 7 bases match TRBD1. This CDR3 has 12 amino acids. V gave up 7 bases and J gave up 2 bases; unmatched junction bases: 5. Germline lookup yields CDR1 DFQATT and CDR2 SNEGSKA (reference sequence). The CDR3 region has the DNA TGCAGTGTCCGACAGGGACCCTACGAGCAGTACTTC. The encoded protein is CSVRQGPYEQYF.

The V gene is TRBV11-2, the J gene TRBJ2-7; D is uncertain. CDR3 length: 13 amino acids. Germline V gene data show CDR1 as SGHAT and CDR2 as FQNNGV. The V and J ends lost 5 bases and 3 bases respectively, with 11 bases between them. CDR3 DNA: TGTGCCAGCAGCCCCGTGGGCATCTACGAGCAGTACTTC. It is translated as CASSPVGIYEQYF.

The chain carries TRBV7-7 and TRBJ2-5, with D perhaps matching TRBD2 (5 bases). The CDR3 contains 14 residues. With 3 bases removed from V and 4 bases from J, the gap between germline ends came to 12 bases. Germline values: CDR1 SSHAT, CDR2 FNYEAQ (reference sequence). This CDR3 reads CASSFPGSIETQYF. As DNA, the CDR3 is TGTGCCAGCAGCTTCCCGGGGTCCATAGAGACCCAGTACTTC.

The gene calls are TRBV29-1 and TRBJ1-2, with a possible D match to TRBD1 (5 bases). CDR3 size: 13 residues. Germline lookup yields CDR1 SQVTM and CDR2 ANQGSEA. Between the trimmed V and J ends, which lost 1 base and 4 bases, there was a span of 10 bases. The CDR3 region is CSVEVGQGYGYTF. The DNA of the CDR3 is TGCAGCGTTGAAGTCGGCCAGGGCTATGGCTACACCTTC.

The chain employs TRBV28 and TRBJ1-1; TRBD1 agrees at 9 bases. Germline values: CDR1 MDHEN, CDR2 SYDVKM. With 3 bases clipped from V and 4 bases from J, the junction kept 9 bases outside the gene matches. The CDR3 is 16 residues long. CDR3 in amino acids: CASSFGQGFSGTEAFF. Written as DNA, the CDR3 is TGTGCCAGCAGTTTTGGACAGGGGTTCAGTGGCACTGAAGCTTTCTTT.

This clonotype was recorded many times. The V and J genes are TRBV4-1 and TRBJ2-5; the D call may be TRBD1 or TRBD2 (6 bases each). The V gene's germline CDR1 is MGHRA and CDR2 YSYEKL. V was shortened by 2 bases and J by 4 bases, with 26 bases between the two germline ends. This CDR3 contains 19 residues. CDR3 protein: CASSQRLQAETGLRETQYF. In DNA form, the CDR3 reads TGCGCCAGCAGCCAAAGACTTCAGGCGGAGACAGGACTACGAGAGACCCAGTACTTC.

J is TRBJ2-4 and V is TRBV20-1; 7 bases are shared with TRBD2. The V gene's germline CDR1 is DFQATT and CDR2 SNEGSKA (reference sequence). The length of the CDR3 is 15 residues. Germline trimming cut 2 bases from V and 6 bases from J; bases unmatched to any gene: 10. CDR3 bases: TGCAGTGCTAGAAGTGACGGGAGGCAAGGAAACATTCAGTACTTC. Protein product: CSARSDGRQGNIQYF.

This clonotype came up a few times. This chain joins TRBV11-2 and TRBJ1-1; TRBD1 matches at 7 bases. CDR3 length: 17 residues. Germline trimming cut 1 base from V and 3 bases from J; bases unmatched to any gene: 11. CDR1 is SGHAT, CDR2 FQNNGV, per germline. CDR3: CASSLVSGLTGHTEAFF. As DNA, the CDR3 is TGTGCCAGCAGCTTAGTGTCGGGGCTGACAGGGCACACTGAAGCTTTCTTT.

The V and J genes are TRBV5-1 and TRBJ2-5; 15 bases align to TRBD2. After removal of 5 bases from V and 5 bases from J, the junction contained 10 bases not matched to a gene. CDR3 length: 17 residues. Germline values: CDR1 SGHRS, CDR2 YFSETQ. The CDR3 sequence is CASRPGLAGGPGETQYF. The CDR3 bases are TGCGCCAGCAGGCCCGGACTAGCGGGAGGGCCTGGGGAGACCCAGTACTTC.

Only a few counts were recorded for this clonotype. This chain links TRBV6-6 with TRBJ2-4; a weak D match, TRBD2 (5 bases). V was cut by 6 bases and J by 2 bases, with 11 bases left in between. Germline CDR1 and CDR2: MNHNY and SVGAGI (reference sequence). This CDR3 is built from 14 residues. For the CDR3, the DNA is TGTGCCAGCAGCCCTGGCGGGTCCAAAAACATTCAGTACTTC. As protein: CASSPGGSKNIQYF.

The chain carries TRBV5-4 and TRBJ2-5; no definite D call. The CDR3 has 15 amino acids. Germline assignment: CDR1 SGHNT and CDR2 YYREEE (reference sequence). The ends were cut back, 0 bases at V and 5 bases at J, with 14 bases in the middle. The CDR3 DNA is TGTGCCAGCAGCTTGGGCGGCGCGCTTTCTGAGACCCAGTACTTC. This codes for CASSLGGALSETQYF.

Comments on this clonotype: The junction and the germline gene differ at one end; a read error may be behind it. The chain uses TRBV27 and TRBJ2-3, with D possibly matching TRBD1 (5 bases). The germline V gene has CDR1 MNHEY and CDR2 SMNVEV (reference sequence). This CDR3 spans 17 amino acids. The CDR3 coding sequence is TGTGCCAACAGTTTACGTGCAGGGTGGTTTGGAACAGATACGCAGTATTTT. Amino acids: CANSLRAGWFGTDTQYF.

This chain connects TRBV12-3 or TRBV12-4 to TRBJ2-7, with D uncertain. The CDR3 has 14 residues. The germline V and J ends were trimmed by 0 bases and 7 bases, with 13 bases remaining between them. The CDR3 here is CASSLASLDTEQYF. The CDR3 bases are TGTGCCAGCAGTTTAGCCTCTTTAGACACGGAGCAGTACTTC.

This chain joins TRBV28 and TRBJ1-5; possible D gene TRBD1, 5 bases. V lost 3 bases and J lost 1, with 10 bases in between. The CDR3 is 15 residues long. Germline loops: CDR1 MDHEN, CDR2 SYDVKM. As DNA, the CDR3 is TGTGCCAGCAGTTTTGGAGGGGAAAGCAATCAGCCCCAGCATTTT. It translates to CASSFGGESNQPQHF.

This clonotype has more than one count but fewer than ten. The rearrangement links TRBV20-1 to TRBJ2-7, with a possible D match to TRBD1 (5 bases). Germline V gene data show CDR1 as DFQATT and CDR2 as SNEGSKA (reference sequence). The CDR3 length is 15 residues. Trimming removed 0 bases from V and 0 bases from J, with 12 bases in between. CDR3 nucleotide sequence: TGCAGTGCTAGAGATCCCAACAGGCGCTCCTACGAGCAGTACTTC. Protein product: CSARDPNRRSYEQYF.

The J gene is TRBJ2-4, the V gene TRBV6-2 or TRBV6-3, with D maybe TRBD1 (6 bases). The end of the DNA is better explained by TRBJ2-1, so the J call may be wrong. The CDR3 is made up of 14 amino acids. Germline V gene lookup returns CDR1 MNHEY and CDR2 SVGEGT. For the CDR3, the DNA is TGTGCCAGCAGCCCAGGGGCTAGCTGGAATGAGCAGTTCTTC. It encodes CASSPGASWNEQFF.

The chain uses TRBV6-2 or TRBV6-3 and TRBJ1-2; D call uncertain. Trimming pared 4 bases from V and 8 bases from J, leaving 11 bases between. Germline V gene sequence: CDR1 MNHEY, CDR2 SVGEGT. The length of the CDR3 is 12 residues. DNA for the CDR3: TGTGCCAGCAGTTGGCCGGATCGAGGCTACACCTTC. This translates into CASSWPDRGYTF.

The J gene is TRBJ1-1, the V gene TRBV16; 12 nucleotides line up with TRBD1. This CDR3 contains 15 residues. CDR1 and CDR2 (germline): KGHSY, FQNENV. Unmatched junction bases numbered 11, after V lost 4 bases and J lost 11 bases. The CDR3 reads CASSLPGTGGERAFF. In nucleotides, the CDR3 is TGTGCCAGCAGCCTCCCCGGGACAGGGGGCGAGAGGGCTTTCTTT.

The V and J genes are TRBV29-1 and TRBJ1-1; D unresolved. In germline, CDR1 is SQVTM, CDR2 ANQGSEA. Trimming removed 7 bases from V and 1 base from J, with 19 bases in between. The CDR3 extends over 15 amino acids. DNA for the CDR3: TGCAGCGCTAAATTCCTTATATCGGGGAACACTGAAGCTTTCTTT. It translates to CSAKFLISGNTEAFF.

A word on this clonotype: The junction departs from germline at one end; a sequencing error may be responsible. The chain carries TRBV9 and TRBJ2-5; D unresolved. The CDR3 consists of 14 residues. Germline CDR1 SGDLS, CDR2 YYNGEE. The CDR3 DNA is TGTGCCAGCAGCGTAACCCTTGCGCAAGAGGCCCAGTACTTC. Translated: CASSVTLAQEAQYF.

The CDR3 here is CASSTGGNNSPLHF. The DNA of the CDR3 is TGTGCCAGCAGCACAGGGGGCAATAATTCACCCCTCCACTTT. The V call is TRBV12-3 or TRBV12-4, the J call TRBJ1-6; 9 bases map to TRBD1. The CDR3 is made up of 14 amino acids. The ends lost 6 bases at V and 5 bases at J; junction bases unmatched: 2.

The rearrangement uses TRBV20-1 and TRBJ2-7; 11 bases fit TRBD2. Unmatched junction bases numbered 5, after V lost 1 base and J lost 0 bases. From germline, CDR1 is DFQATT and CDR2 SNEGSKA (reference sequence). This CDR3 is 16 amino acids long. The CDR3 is CSARGRGLADSYEQYF. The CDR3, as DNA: TGCAGTGCTAGAGGACGGGGACTAGCGGACTCCTACGAGCAGTACTTC.

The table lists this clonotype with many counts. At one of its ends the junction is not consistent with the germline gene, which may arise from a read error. The CDR3 DNA reads TGTGCCAGCAGCTTAGGACAGGGTTCCTACGAGCAGTACTTC. As protein: CASSLGQGSYEQYF. This sequence joins TRBV5-1 and TRBJ2-7, with 8 nucleotides matching TRBD1. This CDR3 comprises 14 residues. Germline V gene data show CDR1 as SGHRS and CDR2 as YFSETQ.

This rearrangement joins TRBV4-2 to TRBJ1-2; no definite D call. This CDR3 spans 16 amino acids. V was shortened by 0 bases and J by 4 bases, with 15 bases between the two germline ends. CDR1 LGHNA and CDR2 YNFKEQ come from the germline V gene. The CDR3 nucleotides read TGTGCCAGCAGCCAAGAGAGATTAAAAGGGAGCTATGGCTACACCTTC. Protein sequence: CASSQERLKGSYGYTF.